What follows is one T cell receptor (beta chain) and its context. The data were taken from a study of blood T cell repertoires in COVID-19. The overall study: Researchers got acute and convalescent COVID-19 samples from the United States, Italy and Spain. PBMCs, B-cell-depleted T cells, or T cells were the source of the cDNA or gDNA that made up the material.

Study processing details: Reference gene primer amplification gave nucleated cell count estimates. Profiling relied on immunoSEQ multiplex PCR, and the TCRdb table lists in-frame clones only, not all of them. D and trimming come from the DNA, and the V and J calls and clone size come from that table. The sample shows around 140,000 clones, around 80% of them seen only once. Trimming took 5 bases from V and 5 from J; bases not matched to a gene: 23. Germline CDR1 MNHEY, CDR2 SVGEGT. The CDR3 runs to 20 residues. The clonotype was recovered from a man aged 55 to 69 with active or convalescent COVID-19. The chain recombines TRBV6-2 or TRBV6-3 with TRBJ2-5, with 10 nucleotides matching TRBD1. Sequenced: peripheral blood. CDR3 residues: CASSPNSSPGTGVDDETQYF. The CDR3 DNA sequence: TGTGCCAGCAGTCCCAACAGTTCACCTGGGACAGGGGTCGACGATGAGACCCAGTACTTC.